This T cell receptor (beta chain) was documented in a study of Graves' ophthalmopathy and Graves' hyperthyroidism. Study in general: Investigators collected peripheral blood at initial diagnosis, before any treatment was given.

As for this clonotype: What it binds is not known.

Findings and limits, study-wide: A model of 13 signatures distinguished ophthalmopathy from stable hyperthyroidism at approximately 90% sensitivity and 81.08% specificity.

From RNA, the CDR3 regions of TCR beta chains were amplified and sequenced. First-round RT-PCR employed HTBI primers, with a second-round multiplex PCR after it. TCRdb fed the multiplex PCR reads into MiXCR, producing one record per CDR3 protein. The sample consists of 500,000 to 700,000 distinct CDR3 sequences, 20% to 25% of them appearing once. This receptor was obtained from a woman younger than 30 with stable Graves' hyperthyroidism. Some clones in this sample may be carry-over from other donors' samples. The sequenced material came from peripheral blood.

DNA for the CDR3: TGCAGTGCTAGGCACCGGACCGACGTTTCCTACGAGCAGTACTTC. Translating gives CSARHRTDVSYEQYF. This chain uses TRBV20-1 with TRBJ2-7; D gene ambiguous. Germline V lookup: CDR1 DFQATT, CDR2 SNEGSKA (reference sequence). This CDR3 contains 15 residues. The V end was cut by 3 bases, the J end by 1 base, with 16 bases between.